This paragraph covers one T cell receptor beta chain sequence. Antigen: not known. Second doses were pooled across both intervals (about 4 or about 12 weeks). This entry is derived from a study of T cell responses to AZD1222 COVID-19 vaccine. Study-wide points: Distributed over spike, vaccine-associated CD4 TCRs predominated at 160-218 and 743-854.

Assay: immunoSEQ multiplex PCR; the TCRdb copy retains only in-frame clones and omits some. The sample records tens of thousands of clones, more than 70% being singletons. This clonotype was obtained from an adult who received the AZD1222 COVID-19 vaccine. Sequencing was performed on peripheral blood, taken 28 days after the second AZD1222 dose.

CDR3 bases: TGTGCCAGCAGCCGTTTGGGCCTATCCCACAATGAGCAGTTCTTC. Translation gives CASSRLGLSHNEQFF. The chain has TRBV13 and TRBJ2-1; D is unresolved. This CDR3 has 15 amino acids. Trimming cost V 5 bases and J 5 bases, with 16 bases left between them. Germline V gives CDR1 PRHDT, CDR2 FYEKMQ (reference sequence).